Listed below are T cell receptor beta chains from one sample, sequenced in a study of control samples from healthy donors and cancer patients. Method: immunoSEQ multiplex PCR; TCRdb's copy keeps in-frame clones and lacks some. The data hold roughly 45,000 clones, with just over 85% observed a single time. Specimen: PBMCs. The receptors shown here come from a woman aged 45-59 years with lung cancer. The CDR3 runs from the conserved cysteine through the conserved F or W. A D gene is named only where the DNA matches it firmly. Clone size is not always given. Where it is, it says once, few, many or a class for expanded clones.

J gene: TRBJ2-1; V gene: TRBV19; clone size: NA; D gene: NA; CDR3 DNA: TGTGCCAGTAGTATCGCCGGTGCGGGGGCGTATGAGCAGTTCTTC; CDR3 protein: CASSIAGAGAYEQFF
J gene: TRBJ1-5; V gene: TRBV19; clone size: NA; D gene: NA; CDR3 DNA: TGTGCCAGTAGTATAGGTGGGGCCCAGAATCAGCCCCAGCATTTT; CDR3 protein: CASSIGGAQNQPQHF
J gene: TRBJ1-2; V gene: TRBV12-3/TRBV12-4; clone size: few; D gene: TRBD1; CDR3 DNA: TGTGCCAGCAGCGGGGACAGGGGACGTGGCTACACCTTC; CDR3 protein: CASSGDRGRGYTF
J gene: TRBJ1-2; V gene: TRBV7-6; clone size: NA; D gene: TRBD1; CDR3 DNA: TGTGCCAGCAGCTCCCCTTGGACAGGCGGGGGCTACACCTTC; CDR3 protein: CASSSPWTGGGYTF
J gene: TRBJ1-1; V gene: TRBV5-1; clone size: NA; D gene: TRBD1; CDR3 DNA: TGCGCCAGCAGCCCTCAGGGGGGGAACACTGAAGCTTTCTTT; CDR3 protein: CASSPQGGNTEAFF
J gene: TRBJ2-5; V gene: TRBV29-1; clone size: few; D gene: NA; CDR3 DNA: TGCAGCGTTCCAATCGTGGAGACCCAGTACTTC; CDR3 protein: CSVPIVETQYF
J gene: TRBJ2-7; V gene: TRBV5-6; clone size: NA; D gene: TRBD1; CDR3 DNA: TGTGCCAGCAGCAGCTCGGACAGGGAAAACGAGCAGTACTTC; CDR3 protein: CASSSSDRENEQYF
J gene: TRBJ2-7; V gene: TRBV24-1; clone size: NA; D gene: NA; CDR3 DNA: TGTGCCACCGGGTTACACGAGCAGTACTTC; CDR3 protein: CATGLHEQYF
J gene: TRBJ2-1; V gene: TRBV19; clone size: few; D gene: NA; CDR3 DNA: TGTGCCAGTAGTCGACAGGAATACAATGAGCAGTTCTTC; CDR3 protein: CASSRQEYNEQFF
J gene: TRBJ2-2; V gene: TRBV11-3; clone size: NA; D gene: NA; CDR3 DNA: TGTGCCAGCAGCTTAGTCGCGACCACCGGGGAGCTGTTTTTT; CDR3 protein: CASSLVATTGELFF
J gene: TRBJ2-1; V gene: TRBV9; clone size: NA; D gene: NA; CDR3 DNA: TGTGCCAGCAGCGTAAGCAATGAGCAGTTCTTC; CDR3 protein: CASSVSNEQFF
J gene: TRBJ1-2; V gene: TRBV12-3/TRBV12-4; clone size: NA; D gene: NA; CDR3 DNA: TGTGCCAGCAGTTTTCGCAGGGCCTATGGCTACACCTTC; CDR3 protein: CASSFRRAYGYTF
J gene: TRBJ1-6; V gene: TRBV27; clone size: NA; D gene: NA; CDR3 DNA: TGTGCCAGCAGTAGTCAGGTTCCGCTAGGTTCACCCCTCCACTTT; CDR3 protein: CASSSQVPLGSPLHF
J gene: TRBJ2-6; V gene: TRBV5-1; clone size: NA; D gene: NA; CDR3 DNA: TGCGCCAGCAGCTTAGGCAACAGGGTTAACTCTGGGGCCAACGTCCTGACTTTC; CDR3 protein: CASSLGNRVNSGANVLTF
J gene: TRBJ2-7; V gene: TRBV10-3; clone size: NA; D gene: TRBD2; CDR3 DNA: TGTGCCATCAGTGAGTCGGCTAGCGGGGGCTCCTACGAGCAGTACTTC; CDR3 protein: CAISESASGGSYEQYF
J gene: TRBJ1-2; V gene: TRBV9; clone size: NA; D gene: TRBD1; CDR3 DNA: TGTGCCAGCAGCGCTGGGACAGGGGATGGCTACACCTTC; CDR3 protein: CASSAGTGDGYTF
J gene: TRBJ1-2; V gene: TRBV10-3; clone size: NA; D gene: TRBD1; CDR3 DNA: TGTGCCATCAGTGGGCAGGGGGCCCTTCCGGGGGGCTACACCTTC; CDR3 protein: CAISGQGALPGGYTF
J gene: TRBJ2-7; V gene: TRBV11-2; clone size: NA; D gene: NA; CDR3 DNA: TGTGCCAGCAGCTTAGGCGCCACGGGCTACGAGCAGTACTTC; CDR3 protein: CASSLGATGYEQYF
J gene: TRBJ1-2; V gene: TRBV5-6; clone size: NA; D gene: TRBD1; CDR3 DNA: TGTGCCAGCAGCTTAACTGACAGGGTAAATTATGGCTACACCTTC; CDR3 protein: CASSLTDRVNYGYTF
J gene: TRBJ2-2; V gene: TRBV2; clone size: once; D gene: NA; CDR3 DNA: TGTGCCAGCAGTGAAGGTCCAACAGGGAGTAACACCGGGGAGCTGTTTTTT; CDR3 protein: CASSEGPTGSNTGELFF
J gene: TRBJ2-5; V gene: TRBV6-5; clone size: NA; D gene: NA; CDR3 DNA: TGTGCCAGCAGCCAAAAAAGGGGGTTCGGGGAGACCCAGTACTTC; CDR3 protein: CASSQKRGFGETQYF
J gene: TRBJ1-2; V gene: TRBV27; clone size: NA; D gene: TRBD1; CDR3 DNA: TGTGCCAGCACCCCAGGGGGAGGGTATGGCTACACCTTC; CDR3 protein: CASTPGGGYGYTF
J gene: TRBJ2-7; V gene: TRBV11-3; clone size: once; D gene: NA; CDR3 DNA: TGTGCCAGCAGCTCCCCCCCAGCCTACGAGCAGTACTTC; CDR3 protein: CASSSPPAYEQYF
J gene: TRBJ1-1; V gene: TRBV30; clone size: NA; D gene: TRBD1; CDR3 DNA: TGTGCCTGGAGCAACAGGGGGCTTAGGAACACTGAAGCTTTCTTT; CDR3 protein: CAWSNRGLRNTEAFF
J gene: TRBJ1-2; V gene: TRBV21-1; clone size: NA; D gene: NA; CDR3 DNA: TGTGCCAGCAGCAACGGGACAGGTATCTATGGCTACACCTTC; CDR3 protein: CASSNGTGIYGYTF
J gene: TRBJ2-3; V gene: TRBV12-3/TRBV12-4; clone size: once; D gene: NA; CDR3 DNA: TGTGCCACCAGGCAACAGGGCCGGGATACGCAGTATTTT; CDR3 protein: CATRQQGRDTQYF
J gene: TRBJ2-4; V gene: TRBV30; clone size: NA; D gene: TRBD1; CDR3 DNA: TGTGCCTGGAATCACGGACAGGGTGAAAACATTCAGTACTTC; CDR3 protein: CAWNHGQGENIQYF
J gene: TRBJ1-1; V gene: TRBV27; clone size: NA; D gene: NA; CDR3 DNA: TGTGCCATTCCCCCAGGGATGAACACTGAAGCTTTCTTT; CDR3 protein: CAIPPGMNTEAFF
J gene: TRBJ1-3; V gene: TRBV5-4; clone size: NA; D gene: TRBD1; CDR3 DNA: TGTGCCAGCAGCCGAGGGACAGCCTCCGGAAACACCATATATTTT; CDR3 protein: CASSRGTASGNTIYF
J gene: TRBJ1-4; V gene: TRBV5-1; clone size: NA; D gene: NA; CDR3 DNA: TGCGCCAGCAGCCTGACAGGATCCGCAACTAATGAAAAACTGTTTTTT; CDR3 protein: CASSLTGSATNEKLFF
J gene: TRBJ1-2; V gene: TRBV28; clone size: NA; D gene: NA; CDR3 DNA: TGTGCCAGCAGTTTATTCAGAGACAGCAGTCGTCATGGCTACACCTTC; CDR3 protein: CASSLFRDSSRHGYTF
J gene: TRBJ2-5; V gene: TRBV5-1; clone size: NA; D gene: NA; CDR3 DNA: TGCGCCAGCAGCATAACAGACAGCCACCAAGAGACCCAGTACTTC; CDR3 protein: CASSITDSHQETQYF
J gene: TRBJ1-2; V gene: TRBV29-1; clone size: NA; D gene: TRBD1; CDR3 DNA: TGCAGCGTCAGGGGGTTCGGCTATGGCTACACCTTC; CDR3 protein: CSVRGFGYGYTF
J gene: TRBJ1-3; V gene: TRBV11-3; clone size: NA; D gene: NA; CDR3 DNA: TGTGCCAGCAGCTTAGTGGGGTCCGGAAACACTATATATTTT; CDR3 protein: CASSLVGSGNTIYF
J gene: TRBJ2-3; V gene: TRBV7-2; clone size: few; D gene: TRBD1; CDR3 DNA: TGTGCCAGCAGCTATCCCGGCGGACAGGGCACAGATACGCAGTATTTT; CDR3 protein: CASSYPGGQGTDTQYF
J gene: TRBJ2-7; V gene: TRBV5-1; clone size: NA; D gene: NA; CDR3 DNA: TGCGCCAGCAGCTCCTCTTGGGGACCGTCCTACGAGCAGTACTTC; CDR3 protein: CASSSSWGPSYEQYF
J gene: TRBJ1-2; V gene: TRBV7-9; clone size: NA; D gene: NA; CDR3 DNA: TGTGCCAGCAGCCCTTTTGGCGCCGGAGACTATGGCTACACCTTC; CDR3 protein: CASSPFGAGDYGYTF
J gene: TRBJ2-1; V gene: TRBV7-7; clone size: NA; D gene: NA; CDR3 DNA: TGTGCCAGCAGCTTAGGGTCCGGACGCTACAATGAGCAGTTCTTC; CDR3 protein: CASSLGSGRYNEQFF
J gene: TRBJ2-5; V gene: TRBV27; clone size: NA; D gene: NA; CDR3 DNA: TGTGCCAGCAGTTTAGGGGGGACAGACGCGGCGACCCAGTACTTC; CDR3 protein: CASSLGGTDAATQYF
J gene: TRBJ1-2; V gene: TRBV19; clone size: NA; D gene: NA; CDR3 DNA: TGTGCCAGTAGTACATCCGGACGAAGCTCCTATGGCTACACCTTC; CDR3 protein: CASSTSGRSSYGYTF
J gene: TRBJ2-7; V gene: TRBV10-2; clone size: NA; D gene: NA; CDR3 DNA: TGCGCCAGCAGTGTCGGGGTGATCTCCTACGAGCAGTACTTC; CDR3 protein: CASSVGVISYEQYF
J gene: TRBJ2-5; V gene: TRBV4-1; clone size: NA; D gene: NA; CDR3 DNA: TGCGCCAGCAGCCAAGATATCACTGGGGAGACCCAGTACTTC; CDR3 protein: CASSQDITGETQYF
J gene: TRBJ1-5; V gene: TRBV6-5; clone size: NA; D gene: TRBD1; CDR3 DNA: TGTGCCAGCAGGTTAGGGGGCCAGGGCAATCAGCCCCAGCATTTT; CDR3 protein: CASRLGGQGNQPQHF
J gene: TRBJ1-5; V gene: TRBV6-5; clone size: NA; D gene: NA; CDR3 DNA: TGTGCCAGCAGTTACTCGCCGGGATTGACCCAGCATTTT; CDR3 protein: CASSYSPGLTQHF
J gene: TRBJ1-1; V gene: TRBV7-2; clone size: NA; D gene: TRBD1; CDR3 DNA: TGTGCCAGCAGCTGGGACAGGGGGAACACTGAAGCTTTCTTT; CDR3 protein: CASSWDRGNTEAFF
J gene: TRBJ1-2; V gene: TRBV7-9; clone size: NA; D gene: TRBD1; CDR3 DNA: TGTGCCAGCAGCTTGCAGGGGGCGAACTATGGCTACACCTTC; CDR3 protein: CASSLQGANYGYTF
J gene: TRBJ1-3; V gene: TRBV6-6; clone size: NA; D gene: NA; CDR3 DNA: TGTGCCAGCAGCCCTGGTTCGGCCGGCTCTGGAAACACCATATATTTT; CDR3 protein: CASSPGSAGSGNTIYF
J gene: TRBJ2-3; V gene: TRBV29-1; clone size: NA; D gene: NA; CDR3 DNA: TGCAGCGTTGATGGGGGAGTAGGTACAGATACGCAGTATTTT; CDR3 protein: CSVDGGVGTDTQYF
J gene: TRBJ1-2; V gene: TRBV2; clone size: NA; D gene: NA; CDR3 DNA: TGTGCCAGCAAGATTGGCAGCGTCTCTAACTATGGCTACACCTTC; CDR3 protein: CASKIGSVSNYGYTF
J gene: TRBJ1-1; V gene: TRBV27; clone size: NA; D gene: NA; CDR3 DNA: TGTGCCAGCAGTTTGGTCCCCTACGCGGCTGAAGCTTTCTTT; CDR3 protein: CASSLVPYAAEAFF
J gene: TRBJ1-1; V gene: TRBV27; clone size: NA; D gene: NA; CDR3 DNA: TGTGCCAGCAGTTTATCGATGCGGGCTGAAGCTTTCTTT; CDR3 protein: CASSLSMRAEAFF
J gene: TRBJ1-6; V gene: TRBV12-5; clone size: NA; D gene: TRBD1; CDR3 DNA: TGTGCTAGTGGTTTGGTGGGACAGGGCAGTTCACCCCTCCACTTT; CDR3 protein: CASGLVGQGSSPLHF
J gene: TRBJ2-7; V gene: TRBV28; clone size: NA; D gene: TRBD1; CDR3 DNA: TGTGCCAGCTCACAGGGGGCCAGCTCCTACGAGCAGTACTTC; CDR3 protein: CASSQGASSYEQYF